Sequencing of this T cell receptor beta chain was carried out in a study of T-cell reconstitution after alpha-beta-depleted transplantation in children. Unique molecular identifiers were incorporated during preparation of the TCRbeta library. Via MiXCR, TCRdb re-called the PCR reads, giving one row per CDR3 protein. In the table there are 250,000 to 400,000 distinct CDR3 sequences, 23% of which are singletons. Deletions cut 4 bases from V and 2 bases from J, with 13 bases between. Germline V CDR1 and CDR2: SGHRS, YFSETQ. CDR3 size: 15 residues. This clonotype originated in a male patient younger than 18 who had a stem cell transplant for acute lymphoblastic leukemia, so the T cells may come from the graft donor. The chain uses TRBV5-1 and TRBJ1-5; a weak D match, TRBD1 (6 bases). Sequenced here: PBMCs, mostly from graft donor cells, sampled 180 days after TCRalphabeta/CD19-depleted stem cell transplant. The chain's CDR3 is CASSGGGGRNQPQHF. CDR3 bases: TGCGCCAGCAGCGGGGGCGGGGGCCGCAATCAGCCCCAGCATTTT.